This T cell receptor (beta chain) was sequenced during a study of vaccination effects on CD4 cells after COVID-19. The ViraFEST assay expanded antigen-specific CD4+ T cells with viral peptide pools before sequencing. With nine to eleven days of culture completed, CD4+ T cells were isolated. This individual contracted SARS-CoV-2 between March and December 2020, as verified by PCR. Each culture well received around 2 million PBMC. These cells were then cultured in IMDM with 7.5 to 10 IU/ml IL-2 and roughly 10 ug/ml peptides. Profiling relied on immunoSEQ multiplex PCR, and the TCRdb table lists in-frame clones only, not all of them. The sample consists of under 65,000 clones, around 82% of them appearing once. Concerning this clone itself: Antigen: not known.

This CDR3 is 13 amino acids long. Trimming took off 0 bases at V and 2 bases at J, with 4 bases between the two ends. Germline V CDR1 and CDR2: SGHRS, YFSETQ. Sequences were derived from CD4+ T cells from PBMCs cultured with HIV peptides, sampled before COVID-19 vaccination. Described subset: HIV-1 Nef peptide pool negative control/reference culture. This chain connects TRBV5-1 to TRBJ2-3; D is uncertain. This clonotype was sampled from a human donor who had a prior SARS-CoV-2 infection. CDR3: CASSLDLTDTQYF. The CDR3 region has the DNA TGCGCCAGCAGCTTGGACCTCACAGATACGCAGTATTTT.